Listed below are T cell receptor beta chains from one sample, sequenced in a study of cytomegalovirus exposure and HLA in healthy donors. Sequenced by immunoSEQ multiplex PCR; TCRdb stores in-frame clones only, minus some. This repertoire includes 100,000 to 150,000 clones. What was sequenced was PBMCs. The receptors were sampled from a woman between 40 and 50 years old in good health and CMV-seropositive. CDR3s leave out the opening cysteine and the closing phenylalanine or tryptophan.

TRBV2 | ASRQGLNTEAF
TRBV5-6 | ASSERQGEQTQY
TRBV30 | AWSGNSMGTRGTQY
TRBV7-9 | ASSPTTGETETQY
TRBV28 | ASSPSGYSYEQY
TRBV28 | ASSLQGTSLPEETQY
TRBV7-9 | ASSLLGAVGDYEQY
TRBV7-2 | ASSLVPTSGEQY
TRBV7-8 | ASSSLWASGIETQY
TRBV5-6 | ASSFGTGASEAF
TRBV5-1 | ATKQKPLDRGPHREQF
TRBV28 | ASTLHRDSHTGELF
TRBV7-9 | ASSLSGNTYNEQF
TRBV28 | ATRKGQNTGELF
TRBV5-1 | ASSLERGSQPQH
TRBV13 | ASSLASRPQNIQY
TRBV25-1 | ASSDRQGGVLDGYT
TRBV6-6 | ASTRSGGHQPQH
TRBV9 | ASSVLAGDSEQF
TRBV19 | AGGDRGTSGYT
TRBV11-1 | ASSPDRGSYEQY
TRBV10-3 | AIQGQGDVNEQF
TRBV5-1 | ASSFGLAVSTDTQY
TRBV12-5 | ASSIQPGGPWDEQF
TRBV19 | ASRSDWVSYEQY
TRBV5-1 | ASSLQGGGSGRTDSSYNEQF
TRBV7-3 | ASSLGAGKFVTQY